Shown below are 21 T cell receptor beta chains from a single sample sequenced in a study of tumor-infiltrating lymphocytes in primary liver carcinoma. Priming with a constant-region primer yielded TCR beta cDNA from 450 to 550 ng total RNA. Three-round nested multiplex PCR performed with slightly modified ARM-PCR produced the TCR beta libraries. A C-beta reverse primer and TRBV1-TRBV30 forward primers served in each of the first two PCR rounds, at 9 to 10 cycles apiece. TCRdb processed the multiplex PCR reads anew with MiXCR; each CDR3 protein has one entry. The sample yields about 200,000 distinct CDR3 sequences, almost 65% seen once. Germline DNA was also extracted, and blood RNA was taken from unsorted whole blood. Sequenced input: peripheral blood. The receptor source for this set is a woman aged 60 to 75 with primary liver carcinoma and hepatitis B virus infection.

In the case of this clonotype: A read error may be the cause here, since a much bigger clone is one base away. The chain couples TRBV5-6 to TRBJ2-3, with 7 bases identical to TRBD1. The CDR3 length is 15 residues. The junction had 11 bases not matched to a gene; V was cut back by 7 bases and J by 3 bases. Germline-derived CDR1 and CDR2 are SGHDT and YYEEEE. As DNA, the CDR3 is TGTGCCAGCTCCCCGAAAGGGGGCCATACAGATACGCAGTATTTT. Translated, it gives CASSPKGGHTDTQYF.

The count of this clonotype is one. At one end, the junction sequence differs from germline, possibly due to a read error. The chain is built from TRBV11-2 and TRBJ2-2; tentatively, D is TRBD1 (5 bases). Germline lookup yields CDR1 SGHAT and CDR2 FQNNGV. The CDR3 has 15 residues. The CDR3 DNA follows: TGTGCCCGCAGCTTTGTTGCAGGGATCACCGGGGAGCTGTTTTTT. Protein sequence: CARSFVAGITGELFF.

As for this clonotype: A much more abundant neighbour one base away suggests this may be a read error. Here the CDR3 omits its conserved ending phenylalanine or tryptophan, so a read error is the likely source. The chain employs TRBV6-1 and TRBJ2-5; 8 bases line up with TRBD2. Germline V CDR1 and CDR2: MNHNS, SASEGT. V was pared by 6 bases and J by 5 bases, with 14 bases of the junction left unmatched. The CDR3 is 16 amino acids. CDR3 protein: CASRAITGLGMETQYL. The CDR3 nucleotides are TGTGCCAGCAGGGCAATAACGGGACTAGGGATGGAGACCCAGTACTTA.

This clonotype was found many times. The junction differs from germline at one of its ends, possibly a read error. J is TRBJ2-5 and V is TRBV7-9; 8 nucleotides line up with TRBD2. CDR1 is SEHNR and CDR2 is FQNEAQ in the germline V gene (reference sequence). This CDR3 contains 15 residues. This CDR3 is CTSKSVSGAQETQYF. The DNA for the CDR3 is TGTACCAGCAAGTCGGTTAGCGGGGCGCAAGAGACCCAGTACTTC.

The CDR3 bases are TGTGCCAGCAGGATACAGGGGGCCGTTTCCGAGCAGTTCTTC. Protein product: CASRIQGAVSEQFF. The gene calls are TRBV28 and TRBJ2-1; TRBD1 aligns across 9 bases. After removal of 6 bases from V and 10 bases from J, the junction contained 10 bases not matched to a gene. The CDR3 extends over 14 amino acids. The germline CDR1 and CDR2 sequences are MDHEN and SYDVKM.

A word on this clonotype: It may be a read error: a sequence one base away is much more abundant. The chain combines TRBV6-5 with TRBJ1-2; D gene uncertain. The CDR3 length is 14 residues. CDR1 is MNHEY, CDR2 SVGAGI, per germline. V dropped 7 bases and J dropped 2 bases, with 14 bases sitting between them. Written as DNA, the CDR3 is TGTGCCAGCATATCTACCGGGGAAAACTATGGCTACACCTTC. Protein: CASISTGENYGYTF.

With respect to this clonotype: A read error may produce the germline difference seen at one junction end. The V gene is TRBV10-3, the J gene TRBJ2-7; 9 nucleotides agree with TRBD1. CDR3 length equals 13 residues. Germline CDR1 reads ENHRY; CDR2 reads SYGVKD. In DNA form, the CDR3 reads TGTGCCATCAGTGAACAGGGGGCCTACGAGCAGTGCTTC. Its translation is CAISEQGAYEQCF.

As regards this clonotype: Lacking the conserved final phenylalanine or tryptophan, this CDR3 likely reflects a read error. J is TRBJ1-5 and V is TRBV4-1; D is uncertain. CDR3 length: 15 residues. Germline V gene lookup returns CDR1 MGHRA and CDR2 YSYEKL. The CDR3 coding sequence is TGCGCCAGCAGCCAAGTGGGGTGGAGCAATCAGCCACAGCATCTT. Translating gives CASSQVGWSNQPQHL.

The CDR3 spells CASSPGTSGRREQFF. CDR3 DNA: TGTGCCAGCAGTCCTGGGACTAGCGGGAGACGTGAGCAGTTCTTC. The gene calls are TRBV28 and TRBJ2-1; TRBD2 matches 14 bases. The CDR3 is made up of 15 amino acids. The germline CDR1 and CDR2 sequences are MDHEN and SYDVKM. The V gene end was trimmed by 5 bases and the J gene end by 9 bases; junction bases not matched to a gene: 6.

As concerns this clonotype: This may be a read error, as it is one base from a much larger clone. CDR3 in DNA: TGCAGCGCCCCCCCCGATAGCGGATCCTACAATGATCAGTTCTTC. Translation gives CSAPPDSGSYNDQFF. The chain combines TRBV29-1 with TRBJ2-1; possible D gene TRBD2, 6 bases. This CDR3 comprises 15 residues. Germline V gene data show CDR1 as SQVTM and CDR2 as ANQGSEA.

The rearrangement joins TRBV6-1 to TRBJ1-5; possible D gene TRBD1, 6 bases. CDR1 is MNHNS, CDR2 SASEGT, per germline. V shed 4 bases and J shed 1 base, with 14 bases lying between them. The CDR3 totals 16 residues. The CDR3 sequence is CASSGGRGGSNQPQHF. CDR3 DNA sequence: TGTGCCAGCAGTGGGGGGAGGGGGGGAAGCAATCAGCCCCAGCATTTT.

Of note for this clonotype: This may stem from a read error, because a much larger clone lies one nucleotide away. The V gene is TRBV12-3 or TRBV12-4, the J gene TRBJ2-1, with 9 bases lining up with TRBD2. The CDR3 has 12 residues. V lost 7 bases to trimming and J lost 13 bases; unmatched junction nucleotides: 8. CDR3 nucleotides: TGTGCCAGCACTCCTCTAGCGGGACGCCAGTTCTTC. Translated, it gives CASTPLAGRQFF.

Of note for this clonotype: Compared with germline, one end of the junction differs, possibly owing to a read error. This chain connects TRBV29-1 to TRBJ2-7, with D tentatively TRBD2 (5 bases). Germline V CDR1 and CDR2: SQVTM, ANQGSEA. The CDR3 runs to 13 residues. The CDR3 DNA reads TGCATCGCCACGAGGGCCACCTCCCACGAGCAGTACTTC. It codes for CIATRATSHEQYF.

In this sample, this clonotype turned up once. This chain uses TRBV29-1 with TRBJ2-3; 7 bases align to TRBD2. Per germline, CDR1 SQVTM and CDR2 ANQGSEA. CDR3 length: 14 amino acids. The junction had 12 bases not matched to a gene; V was cut back by 6 bases and J by 6 bases. The chain's CDR3 is CSVQREPITDTQYF. CDR3 bases: TGCAGCGTACAGCGGGAACCAATCACGGATACGCAGTATTTT.

With respect to this clonotype: The CDR3 carries no conserved terminal phenylalanine or tryptophan, so it likely arises from a read error. The chain employs TRBV11-2 and TRBJ2-3, with D uncertain. Germline values: CDR1 SGHAT, CDR2 FQNNGV. The CDR3 consists of 11 residues. The CDR3 sequence is CASSLADTQYC. The CDR3 DNA reads TGTGCCAGTAGCTTAGCAGATACGCAGTATTGT.

This clonotype was found once. At one of its ends the junction is not consistent with the germline gene, which may arise from a read error. This chain joins TRBV11-2 and TRBJ2-2; D is possibly TRBD2 (6 bases). The CDR3 has 16 amino acids. The germline CDR1 and CDR2 sequences are SGHAT and FQNNGV. CDR3 sequence (DNA): TGCGTCAGCAGCTTAGAAAAGGGACTGTGGACCGGGGAGCTGTTTTTT. Protein sequence: CVSSLEKGLWTGELFF.

There are a few counts of this clonotype. The chain joins TRBV4-1 to TRBJ1-5; D might be TRBD1 (6 bases). Germline CDR1 MGHRA, CDR2 YSYEKL. V was shortened by 0 bases and J by 1 base, with 10 bases between the two germline ends. CDR3 length: 16 amino acids. The CDR3 region has the DNA TGCGCCAGCAGCCAAGATAGAACAGGGAGCAATCAGCCCCAGCATTTT. Translated: CASSQDRTGSNQPQHF.

This clonotype was recorded at least ten times. V is TRBV6-5 and J is TRBJ2-6, with D uncertain. Trimming stripped 6 bases from V and 0 bases from J, with 9 bases between. This CDR3 has 15 residues. The V gene's germline CDR1 is MNHEY and CDR2 SVGAGI. The CDR3 sequence is CASSLFPSGANVLTF. The CDR3 nucleotides are TGTGCCAGCAGCCTCTTCCCCTCTGGGGCCAACGTCCTGACTTTC.

In the case of this clonotype: Relative to the germline gene, one junction end is altered; a read error may explain this. The V call is TRBV30, the J call TRBJ2-7; 9 nucleotides line up with TRBD2. Germline V gene data show CDR1 as GTSNPN and CDR2 as SVGIG (reference sequence). This CDR3 comprises 15 residues. The CDR3 bases are TGTACCTGGAGTGTATCGAGCGGGGGGTACTACGAGCAGTACTTC. Translating it yields CTWSVSSGGYYEQYF.

In its sample, this clonotype was seen many times. This chain joins TRBV6-2 or TRBV6-3 and TRBJ2-4, with 8 nucleotides matching TRBD1. V was clipped by 6 bases and J by 4 bases; unmatched bases: 2. CDR3 length: 13 residues. Germline V gene lookup returns CDR1 MNHEY and CDR2 SVGEGT. The chain's CDR3 is CASSRQGKNIQYF. In DNA form, the CDR3 reads TGTGCCAGCAGCCGACAGGGGAAAAACATTCAGTACTTC.

The table lists this clonotype with many counts. The chain links TRBV11-2 to TRBJ1-3; D is ambiguous. CDR1 and CDR2 from the germline V gene are SGHAT and FQNNGV. V lost 7 bases and J lost 4, with 11 bases in between. This CDR3 is built from 13 residues. In nucleotides, the CDR3 is TGTGCCAGCAACACTAACCCCGGAAACACCATATATTTT. It codes for CASNTNPGNTIYF.